One sample yielded the 6 T cell receptor beta chains listed below, sequenced in a study of PD-1 blockade in classical Hodgkin lymphoma. After autologous stem cell transplantation all patients relapsed, and prior brentuximab vedotin exposure differed between cohorts. Assay: immunoSEQ multiplex PCR; the TCRdb copy retains only in-frame clones and omits some. This sample has about 30,000 clones, with more than 60% found just once. The starting material was peripheral blood mononuclear cells (PBMCs), obtained before the second cycle of nivolumab. These receptors were obtained from a human donor with classical Hodgkin lymphoma.

This clone was found many times. V gene TRBV7-2 combines with J gene TRBJ1-4; weak D call: TRBD1 (5 bases). CDR3 length: 14 amino acids. The V end was cut by 3 bases, the J end by 5 bases, with 10 bases between. Germline CDR1 SGHTA, CDR2 FQGNSA. The CDR3 protein is CASSLGPWNEKLFF. The CDR3 region has the DNA TGTGCCAGCAGCTTGGGGCCGTGGAATGAAAAACTGTTTTTT.

The chain joins TRBV18 to TRBJ1-1; no firm D call. Between the trimmed V and J ends, which lost 3 bases and 0 bases, there was a span of 8 bases. Germline V lookup: CDR1 KGHSH, CDR2 LQKENI. CDR3 length equals 14 residues. The CDR3 DNA follows: TGTGCCAGCTCACCCCAGCCCATGAACACTGAAGCTTTCTTT. Translating gives CASSPQPMNTEAFF.

The chain recombines TRBV4-1 with TRBJ2-6; TRBD1 might be the D (5 bases). In germline, CDR1 is MGHRA, CDR2 YSYEKL. The V and J ends lost 0 bases and 2 bases respectively, with 17 bases between them. The CDR3 runs 19 residues. This chain's CDR3 is CASSQDRIGARTGANVLTF. The CDR3 nucleotides are TGCGCCAGCAGCCAAGATCGAATAGGGGCGAGAACTGGGGCCAACGTCCTGACTTTC.

The chain uses TRBV6-5 and TRBJ1-1, with 8 bases aligning to TRBD1. This CDR3 is 14 amino acids long. CDR1 is MNHEY, CDR2 SVGAGI, per germline. The junction had 5 bases not matched to a gene; V was cut back by 5 bases and J by 3 bases. CDR3 nucleotides: TGTGCCAGCAGTCGACAGGGGAGGGACACTGAAGCTTTCTTT. Protein product: CASSRQGRDTEAFF.

The chain combines TRBV23-1 with TRBJ2-5; 8 positions match TRBD1. TRBV23-1 is placed among ORFs of uncertain function. Germline trimming cut 2 bases from V and 4 bases from J; bases unmatched to any gene: 9. The CDR3 covers 16 residues. The CDR3 spells CASSQAGTGKLETQYF. Written as DNA, the CDR3 is TGCGCCAGCAGTCAAGCCGGGACAGGAAAGCTAGAGACCCAGTACTTC.

This sequence joins TRBV18 and TRBJ2-1; 9 bases align to TRBD2. The junction had 15 bases not matched to a gene; V was cut back by 3 bases and J by 3 bases. Germline CDR1 reads KGHSH; CDR2 reads LQKENI. This CDR3 has 19 amino acids. The CDR3 nucleotides read TGTGCCAGCTCACCGGCCTTCTACGCGGGGGGGGAATACTACAATGAGCAGTTCTTC. This translates into CASSPAFYAGGEYYNEQFF.